Following are 5 T cell receptor beta chains from one sample sequenced in a study of blood T cell repertoires in COVID-19. Profiled with immunoSEQ multiplex PCR; TCRdb holds only in-frame clones, not every one. The data contain tens of thousands of clones, more than 80% of them singletons. Input material: peripheral blood. The receptors derive from a human donor in a cohort sampled during active COVID-19.

The V call is TRBV5-1, the J call TRBJ1-5; D unresolved. V was shortened by 1 base and J by 5 bases, with 13 bases between the two germline ends. The CDR3 consists of 15 residues. The V gene's germline CDR1 is SGHRS and CDR2 YFSETQ. CDR3 nucleotide sequence: TGCGCCAGCAGCTTGTCGGGCGGAGGGCATCAGCCCCAGCATTTT. This sequence encodes CASSLSGGGHQPQHF.

V and J are TRBV28 and TRBJ2-5; 8 bases fit TRBD1. After removal of 5 bases from V and 4 bases from J, the junction contained 6 bases not matched to a gene. The CDR3 has 14 amino acids. Germline loops: CDR1 MDHEN, CDR2 SYDVKM. The DNA for the CDR3 is TGTGCCAGCAGTCCCGGACAGGGAAGAGAGACCCAGTACTTC. It translates to CASSPGQGRETQYF.

The table lists this clone with a few counts. The chain couples TRBV4-2 to TRBJ1-4, with TRBD1 matching 10 bases. V dropped 2 bases and J dropped 6; count of bases not matched to a gene: 6. The CDR3 is made up of 16 amino acids. CDR1 is LGHNA, CDR2 YNFKEQ, per germline. CDR3: CASSQSTGTGDEKLFF. DNA for the CDR3: TGTGCCAGCAGCCAATCCACCGGGACAGGGGATGAAAAACTGTTTTTT.

The genes are TRBV12-5 and TRBJ1-1, with 8 bases that match TRBD1. The CDR3 covers 16 residues. The germline V gene encodes CDR1 LGHNT and CDR2 FRNRAP. The ends lost 5 bases at V and 6 bases at J; junction bases unmatched: 14. CDR3 sequence: CASGKTGELRISEAFF. The DNA for the CDR3 is TGTGCTAGTGGTAAGACAGGGGAATTAAGAATTTCTGAAGCTTTCTTT.

V and J are TRBV7-6 and TRBJ2-5; unclear D gene. The germline V gene encodes CDR1 SGHVS and CDR2 FNYEAQ. The CDR3 is made up of 12 amino acids. V gave up 5 bases and J gave up 2 bases, with 6 bases separating them. DNA of the CDR3: TGTGCCAGCAGCGAACTACAAGAGACCCAGTACTTC. It yields the protein CASSELQETQYF.